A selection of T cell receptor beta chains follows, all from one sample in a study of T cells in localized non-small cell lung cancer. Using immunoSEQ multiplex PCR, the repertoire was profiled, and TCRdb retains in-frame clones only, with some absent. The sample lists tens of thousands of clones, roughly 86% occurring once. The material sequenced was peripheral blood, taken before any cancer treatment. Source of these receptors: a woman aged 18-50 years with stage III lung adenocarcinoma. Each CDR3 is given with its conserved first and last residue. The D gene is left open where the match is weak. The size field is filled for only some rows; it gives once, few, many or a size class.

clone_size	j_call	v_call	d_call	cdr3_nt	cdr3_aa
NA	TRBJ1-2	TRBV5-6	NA	TGTGCCAGCAGCTTGGCCAGGGGCAGCCGATTCATGGGCTACACCTTC	CASSLARGSRFMGYTF
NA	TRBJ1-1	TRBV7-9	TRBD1	TGTGCCAGCAGCTCCCTGACAGGGGGGCCTGACACTGAAGCTTTCTTT	CASSSLTGGPDTEAFF
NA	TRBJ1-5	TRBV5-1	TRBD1	TGCGCCAGCAGCTTGGCCGACAGGGACTTTCAGCCCCAGCATTTT	CASSLADRDFQPQHF
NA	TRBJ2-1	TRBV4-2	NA	TGTGCCAGCAGCCAAGATTCGGGGCAACACAATGAGCAGTTCTTC	CASSQDSGQHNEQFF
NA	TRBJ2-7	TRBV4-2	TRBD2	TGTGCCAGCAGCCAAGATAGAGACTCAGCGGGGACCTCCCGAGGGTTAGTCTCCTACGAGCAGTACTTC	CASSQDRDSAGTSRGLVSYEQYF
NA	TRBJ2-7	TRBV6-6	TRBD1	TGTGCCAGCAGAACCGGGACAGGGATATACGAGCAGTACTTC	CASRTGTGIYEQYF
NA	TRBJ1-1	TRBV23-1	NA	TGCGCCACCTTGATAGAGGCGAACACTGAAGCTTTCTTT	CATLIEANTEAFF
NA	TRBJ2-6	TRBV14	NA	TGTGCCAGCAGCCACACAGGTTCTGGGGCCAACGTCCTGACTTTC	CASSHTGSGANVLTF
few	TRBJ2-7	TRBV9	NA	TGTGCCAGCAGCGTAGGTCGGGGGCCATTGGGGGAGCAGTACTTC	CASSVGRGPLGEQYF
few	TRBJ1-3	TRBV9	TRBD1	TGTGCCAGCAGCGGACAGGGGAACACCATATATTTT	CASSGQGNTIYF
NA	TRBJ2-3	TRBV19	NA	TGTGCCAGTAGTATAGCGTCCGACACAGATACGCAGTATTTT	CASSIASDTDTQYF
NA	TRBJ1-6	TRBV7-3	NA	TGTGCCAGCAGCTTAACAGGGCGCGATTCACCCCTCCACTTT	CASSLTGRDSPLHF
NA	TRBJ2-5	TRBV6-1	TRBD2	TGTGCCAGCAGTGGAGGGGTGAGGGGACTAGCGGGACAAGAGACCCAGTACTTC	CASSGGVRGLAGQETQYF
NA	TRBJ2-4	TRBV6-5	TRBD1	TGTGCCAGCAGATCGGGACAGGGGAAAAACATTCAGTACTTC	CASRSGQGKNIQYF
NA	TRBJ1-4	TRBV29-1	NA	TGCAGCGTTCTCCAGGGTAGGGGGGAAAAACTGTTTTTT	CSVLQGRGEKLFF
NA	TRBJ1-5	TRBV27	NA	TGTGCCAGCAGTTTGAAACAGGGAAGCAATCAGCCCCAGCATTTT	CASSLKQGSNQPQHF
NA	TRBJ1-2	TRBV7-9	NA	TGTGCCAGCAGCTTTACAGGGAACTATGGCTACACCTTC	CASSFTGNYGYTF
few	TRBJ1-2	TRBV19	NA	TGTGCCAGTACGGGAGGGGCGGCCAGGTATGGCTACACCTTC	CASTGGAARYGYTF
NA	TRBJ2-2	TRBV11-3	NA	TGTGCCAGCAGCCCTACGAATACCGGGGAGCTGTTTTTT	CASSPTNTGELFF
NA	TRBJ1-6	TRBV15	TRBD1	TGTGCCACCAGCAGAGAAACAGGGGCCCGACCGAATTCACCCCTCCACTTT	CATSRETGARPNSPLHF
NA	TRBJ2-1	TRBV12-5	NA	TGTGCTAGTGGTTTTGGGAAAAATGAGCAGTTCTTC	CASGFGKNEQFF
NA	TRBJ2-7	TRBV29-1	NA	TGCAGCGTTGAAGTGGACAGCCGCCCTTTATACGAGCAGTACTTC	CSVEVDSRPLYEQYF
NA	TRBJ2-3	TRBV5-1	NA	TGCGCCAGCAGCTTGGCCGGGCCTCGGCGGGCAGATACGCAGTATTTT	CASSLAGPRRADTQYF
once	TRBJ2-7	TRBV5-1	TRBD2	TGCGCCAGCAGCAAATTAGCGGGCCGGTCCTACGGGCAGTACTTC	CASSKLAGRSYGQYF
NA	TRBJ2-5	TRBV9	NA	TGTGCCAGCAGCCCCCAGGGGGGCGGGGGCCTTTCAGAGACCCAGTACTTC	CASSPQGGGGLSETQYF
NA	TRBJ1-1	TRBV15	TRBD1	TGTGCCACCTTCCGGACAGGGGGCCCGCAAGCTTTCTTT	CATFRTGGPQAFF
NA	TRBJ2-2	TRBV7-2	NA	TGTGCCAGCAGCTTAAGCCAGGGCGCCGGGGAGCTGTTTTTT	CASSLSQGAGELFF
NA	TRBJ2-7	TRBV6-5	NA	TGTGCCAGCAGAGGGGCCCTCCCCTCCTACGAGCAGTACTTC	CASRGALPSYEQYF
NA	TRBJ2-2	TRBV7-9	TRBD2	TGTGCCAGCAGCTTGCTGGGACTAGAGAACACCGGGGAGCTGTTTTTT	CASSLLGLENTGELFF
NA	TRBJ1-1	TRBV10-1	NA	TGCGCCAGCAGTTCCTCCGGGACGGCCAACACTGAAGCTTTCTTT	CASSSSGTANTEAFF
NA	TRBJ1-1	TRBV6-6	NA	TGTGCCAGCATTACAGGAACTGAAGCTTTCTTT	CASITGTEAFF
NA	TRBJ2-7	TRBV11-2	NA	TGTGCCAGCAGCTCTCAGGGTTACGAGCAGTACTTC	CASSSQGYEQYF
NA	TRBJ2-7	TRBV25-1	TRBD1	TGTGCCAGCAGACAGGGGTCCTACGAGCAGTACTTC	CASRQGSYEQYF
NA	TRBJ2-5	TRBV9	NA	TGTGCCAGCAGAACAGAAAATCAAGAGACCCAGTACTTC	CASRTENQETQYF
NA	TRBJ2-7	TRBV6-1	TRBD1	TGTGCCAGCAGTGAAAGACAAGGGACAGGGGCCTACGAGCAGTACTTC	CASSERQGTGAYEQYF
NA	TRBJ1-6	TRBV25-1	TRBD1	TGTGCCAGCAGTGAAAGCGGTAGGGGGCTTGATTCACCCCTCCACTTT	CASSESGRGLDSPLHF
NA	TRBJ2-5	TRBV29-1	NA	TGCAGCGTTGGCGTGTCGGGACAAGTGCAAGAGACCCAGTACTTC	CSVGVSGQVQETQYF
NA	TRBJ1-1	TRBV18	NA	TGTGCCAGCTCACCGAGGGGTCTGAACACTGAAGCTTTCTTT	CASSPRGLNTEAFF
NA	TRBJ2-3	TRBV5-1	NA	TGCGCCAGCAGCTCCCGATGGAGCACAGATACGCAGTATTTT	CASSSRWSTDTQYF
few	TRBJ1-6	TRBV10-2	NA	TGCGCCAGCAGTGAGTCGATGGTCTCACCCCTCCACTTT	CASSESMVSPLHF
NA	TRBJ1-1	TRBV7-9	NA	TGTGCCAGCAGCTTCCCGGAAGGAAGGACTGAAGCTTTCTTT	CASSFPEGRTEAFF
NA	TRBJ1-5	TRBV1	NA	TGCACCAGCAGCTGCGACAAGACTGGTCAGCCCCAGCATTTT	CTSSCDKTGQPQHF
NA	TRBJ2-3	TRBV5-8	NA	TGTGCCAGCAGCTTGGGACTAGGTGCGGATACGCAGTATTTT	CASSLGLGADTQYF
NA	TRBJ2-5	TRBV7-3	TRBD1	TGTGCCAGCAGCTCAACAGGGGGGAGAGAGACCCAGTACTTC	CASSSTGGRETQYF
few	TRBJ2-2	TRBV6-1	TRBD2	TGTGCCAGCAGTCGGGAGGGAGGGGCGACCGGGGAGCTGTTTTTT	CASSREGGATGELFF
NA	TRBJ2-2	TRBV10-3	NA	TGTGCCATCAGCACCGACAAGAACACCGGGGAGCTGTTTTTT	CAISTDKNTGELFF
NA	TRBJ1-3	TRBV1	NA	TGCACCAGCAGCCATTTTGCAGGGCCTGGAAACACCATATATTTT	CTSSHFAGPGNTIYF
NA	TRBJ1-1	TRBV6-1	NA	TGTGCCAGCAGTGGAGACAGGATCGAAGCTTTCTTT	CASSGDRIEAFF
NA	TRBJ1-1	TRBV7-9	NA	TGTGCCAGCAGCTTAGTTCATAGGGACGCTGAAGCTTTCTTT	CASSLVHRDAEAFF
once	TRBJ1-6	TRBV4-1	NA	TGCGCCAGCAGCCGGGAGGGGGGATTTAATTCACCCCTCCACTTT	CASSREGGFNSPLHF
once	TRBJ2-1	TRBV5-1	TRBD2	TGCGCCAGCAGCTCGGGACTAGCGGGGGGCCCCAACAATGAGCAGTTCTTC	CASSSGLAGGPNNEQFF
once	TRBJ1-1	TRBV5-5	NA	TGTGCCAGCAGCTTGGCTGGGCCCTCGAACACTGAAGCTTTCTTT	CASSLAGPSNTEAFF
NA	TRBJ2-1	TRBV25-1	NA	TGTGCCAGCACTCCGTGGGGGGCCGATCACAATGAGCAGTTCTTC	CASTPWGADHNEQFF
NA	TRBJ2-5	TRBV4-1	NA	TGCGCCAGCAGCCAAGTTTTAAGGAGGGGCCAAGAGACCCAGTACTTC	CASSQVLRRGQETQYF
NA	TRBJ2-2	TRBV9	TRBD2	TGTGCCAGCAGCGTAGGGACTAGCGGGGGGTCCGACACCGGGGAGCTGTTTTTT	CASSVGTSGGSDTGELFF
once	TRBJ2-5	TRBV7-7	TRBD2	TGTGCTAGCAGCCGGGGACTAGCGGGGCCTCAAGAGACCCAGTACTTC	CASSRGLAGPQETQYF
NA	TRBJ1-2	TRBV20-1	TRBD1	TGCAGTGCTAAAACAGGGGGTGGCTACACCTTC	CSAKTGGGYTF
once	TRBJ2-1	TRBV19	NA	TGTGCCAGTAGGGAGGGGATCGCCTACAATGAGCAGTTCTTC	CASREGIAYNEQFF
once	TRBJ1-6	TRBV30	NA	TGTGCCTGGAAAAAGGGGCCCTTCTCTAAGGAAAATTCACCCCTCCACTTT	CAWKKGPFSKENSPLHF